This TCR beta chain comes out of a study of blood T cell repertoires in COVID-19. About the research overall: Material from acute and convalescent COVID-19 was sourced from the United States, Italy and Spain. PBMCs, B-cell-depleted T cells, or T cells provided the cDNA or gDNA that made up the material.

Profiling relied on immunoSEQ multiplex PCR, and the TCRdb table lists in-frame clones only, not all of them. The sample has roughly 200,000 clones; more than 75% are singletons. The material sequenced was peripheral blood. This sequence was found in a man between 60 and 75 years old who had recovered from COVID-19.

In DNA, the CDR3 is TGTGCCAGCTCACCACCGGGGCTCATGAACACTGAAGCTTTCTTT. Protein sequence: CASSPPGLMNTEAFF. The chain links TRBV18 to TRBJ1-1; perhaps TRBD1 as D (5 bases). Germline assignment: CDR1 KGHSH and CDR2 LQKENI. The CDR3 loop spans 15 amino acids. Trimming stripped 0 bases from V and 0 bases from J, with 8 bases between.